This T cell receptor (beta chain) was recorded in a study of cytomegalovirus exposure and HLA in healthy donors. The PCR was carried out with 60 Vbeta primers and 13 Jbeta primers. TCRdb's table, derived via immunoSEQ multiplex PCR, lists solely in-frame clones and lacks some. The sample holds some 180,000 clones, more than 65% seen once. This clone was recorded many times. Trimming stripped 6 bases from V and 0 bases from J, with 12 bases between. This CDR3 region has 15 residues. CDR1 and CDR2 (germline): MNHNY, SVGAGI (reference sequence). The sample consisted of PBMCs. This clonotype was obtained from a woman aged 25 to 39 in good health and CMV-seropositive. V usage is TRBV6-6 and J usage is TRBJ1-3; no clear D gene. The CDR3 DNA reads TGTGCCAGCAGGTTGAGGGCGAACTCTGGAAACACCATATATTTT. As protein: CASRLRANSGNTIYF.